These 3 T cell receptor beta chains originate from one sample sequenced in a study of cytomegalovirus exposure and HLA in healthy donors. The PCR used 60 Vbeta and 13 Jbeta primers. Sequencing used immunoSEQ multiplex PCR; TCRdb keeps in-frame clones, though not all of them. The table shows roughly 180,000 clones, with around 80% occurring only once. Sequencing was done on a sample of PBMCs. Receptors originate from a young woman in good health and CMV-seropositive.

This rearrangement joins TRBV9 to TRBJ2-1, with 12 nucleotides matching TRBD2. J gave up 5 bases and V 0 bases, and 0 bases lay outside the gene matches. The CDR3 contains 15 residues. Germline CDR1 SGDLS, CDR2 YYNGEE. CDR3 DNA sequence: TGTGCCAGCAGCGTAGGACTAGCGGGGGACAATGAGCAGTTCTTC. Translated, it gives CASSVGLAGDNEQFF.

This sequence joins TRBV5-1 and TRBJ1-4, with D perhaps matching TRBD1 (6 bases). This CDR3 has 15 residues. The V end lost 0 bases, the J end lost 8 bases, and 14 bases lay between the germline ends. From germline, CDR1 is SGHRS and CDR2 YFSETQ. The CDR3 spells CASSLAAGVPEKLFF. The CDR3 DNA is TGCGCCAGCAGCTTGGCGGCAGGGGTACCGGAAAAACTGTTTTTT.

This clone was found once. The rearrangement joins TRBV7-9 to TRBJ1-2; D is unresolved. CDR1 SEHNR and CDR2 FQNEAQ come from the germline V gene (reference sequence). Trimming shortened V by 5 bases and J by 4 bases, and 14 bases separated the two germline ends. The CDR3 runs to 14 residues. For the CDR3, the DNA is TGTGCCAGCAGCCGAGGGCAGGAAAGCTATGGCTACACCTTC. Its translation: CASSRGQESYGYTF.